The 5 T cell receptor beta chains given below trace back to one sample, sequenced in a study of graft-versus-host responses after intestinal transplantation (dated by TCRdb to the early 2020s). Libraries were made using the immunoSEQ multiplex PCR assay. TCRdb limited this immuneACCESS table to in-frame rearrangements with V and J called. A share of clones is missing; checked studies link under half to unresolved V genes, and the rest is unexplained. For this sample the table gives some 110,000 clones, of which around 90% were detected only once. The ten largest clones represent 0.2% to 0.25% of the sample. What these receptors recognize is not known. The time point label on this specimen signifies: cells obtained before transplantation from donor or recipient. The sequencing here drew on unstimulated CD4+ T cells sorted from spleen or lymph node cells, taken before transplant. All receptors come from a human donor who was the organ donor for an intestinal transplant.

This chain joins TRBV28 and TRBJ2-1, with 8 bases fitting TRBD2. CDR3 length: 15 amino acids. Trimming removed 6 bases from V and 7 bases from J; junction bases left unmatched: 11. The germline CDR1 and CDR2 sequences are MDHEN and SYDVKM. The CDR3 loop reads CASSGLAGTKNEQFF. In DNA form, the CDR3 reads TGTGCCAGCAGCGGATTAGCGGGAACTAAAAATGAGCAGTTCTTC.

This chain links TRBV6-5 with TRBJ1-1; TRBD1 is a possible D gene (6 bases). The CDR3 extends over 14 amino acids. Germline V gene sequence: CDR1 MNHEY, CDR2 SVGAGI. The V end was cut by 2 bases, the J end by 1 base, with 8 bases between. CDR3: CASSYGGRNTEAFF. For the CDR3, the DNA is TGTGCCAGCAGTTACGGGGGCAGGAACACTGAAGCTTTCTTT.

The chain's CDR3 is CAWSVQPNTEAFF. CDR3 sequence (DNA): TGTGCCTGGAGTGTACAGCCGAACACTGAAGCTTTCTTT. The J gene is TRBJ1-1, the V gene TRBV30; D not certain. V was clipped by 0 bases and J by 1 base, with 6 bases between them. Germline loops: CDR1 GTSNPN, CDR2 SVGIG (reference sequence). The CDR3 sequence is 13 residues long.

This clone has just one count. The chain has TRBV25-1 and TRBJ2-1, with 12 bases fitting TRBD2. J gave up 10 bases and V 3 bases, and 16 bases lay outside the gene matches. The CDR3 sequence is 18 residues long. Germline V lookup: CDR1 MGHDK, CDR2 SYGVNS. CDR3 protein: CASSDQTGRLAGVWEQFF. The CDR3 nucleotides are TGTGCCAGCAGTGACCAGACGGGCCGACTAGCGGGAGTTTGGGAGCAGTTCTTC.

The chain couples TRBV30 to TRBJ2-7; D not certain. V was pared by 0 bases and J by 3 bases, with 6 bases between. Per the germline V gene, CDR1 is GTSNPN and CDR2 is SVGIG (reference sequence). This CDR3 spans 12 amino acids. CDR3 residues: CAWSVHRYEQYF. The CDR3 nucleotides are TGTGCCTGGAGTGTACACCGCTACGAGCAGTACTTC.